Listed here are 8 T cell receptor beta chains from one sample, sequenced in a study of blood T cell repertoires in COVID-19. Measured with immunoSEQ multiplex PCR; TCRdb has only the in-frame clones, and not every one. Of 250,000 to 300,000 clones in the sample, around four fifths were seen once. The material sequenced was PBMCs or T cells enriched from blood (not recorded which). Receptors were obtained from a man aged 30 to 45 with acute COVID-19.

The chain links TRBV5-1 to TRBJ1-6, with a weak D call TRBD1 (6 bases). Trimming removed 1 base from V and 0 bases from J, with 20 bases in between. CDR1 is SGHRS, CDR2 YFSETQ, per germline. The CDR3 is made up of 20 amino acids. CDR3 loop: CASSLWGPSRQYSYNSPLHF. The CDR3 DNA reads as TGCGCCAGCAGCTTGTGGGGGCCTAGCCGACAGTACTCCTATAATTCACCCCTCCACTTT.

V usage is TRBV5-1 and J usage is TRBJ1-1, with TRBD1 as a possible D gene (6 bases). Trimming shortened V by 3 bases and J by 1 base, and 19 bases separated the two germline ends. The CDR3 is made up of 17 amino acids. Per germline, CDR1 SGHRS and CDR2 YFSETQ. This CDR3 reads CASSSHSLQTGNTEAFF. CDR3 in DNA: TGCGCCAGCAGCTCTCACTCCCTGCAGACAGGGAACACTGAAGCTTTCTTT.

This sequence joins TRBV5-8 and TRBJ2-5, with D tentatively TRBD1 (6 bases). From germline, CDR1 is SGHTS and CDR2 YDEGEE. Trimming took 5 bases from V and 1 from J, leaving 15 bases between them. CDR3 length equals 15 residues. The CDR3 reads CASRFTGYPQETQYF. The CDR3, as DNA: TGTGCCAGCAGATTCACAGGGTATCCCCAAGAGACCCAGTACTTC.

This clone was seen once. The chain joins TRBV27 to TRBJ2-1; 8 bases are shared with TRBD2. J was trimmed by 8 bases and V by 4 bases; bases with no gene match: 13. This CDR3 comprises 16 residues. Per germline, CDR1 MNHEY and CDR2 SMNVEV (reference sequence). Written as DNA, the CDR3 is TGTGCCAGCAGTTACATCACTAGCGGCCGTCGGGATGAGCAGTTCTTC. This codes for CASSYITSGRRDEQFF.

This rearrangement joins TRBV12-3 or TRBV12-4 to TRBJ2-7, with a tentative D call TRBD1 (6 bases). V lost 6 bases and J 6 bases, leaving 12 bases between the germline ends. This CDR3 has 12 residues. The CDR3 loop reads CASSEGGPEQYV. DNA for the CDR3: TGTGCCAGCAGCGAAGGGGGTCCCGAGCAGTACGTC.

With regard to this clone: This same CDR3 is encoded by further DNA sequences in the sample. CDR3 protein: CASSQDRGGQPQHF. CDR3 coding DNA: TGCGCCAGCAGCCAGGACAGGGGCGGACAGCCCCAGCATTTT. The chain is built from TRBV4-1 and TRBJ1-5, with 9 positions matching TRBD1. This CDR3 is built from 14 residues. Germline CDR1 is MGHRA and CDR2 is YSYEKL. With 3 bases clipped from V and 7 bases from J, the junction kept 4 bases outside the gene matches.

This clone was detected once. The V and J genes are TRBV19 and TRBJ2-7; no reliable D call. V lost 1 base and J 0 bases, leaving 7 bases between the germline ends. The CDR3 runs to 14 residues. From germline, CDR1 is LNHDA and CDR2 SQIVND (reference sequence). CDR3 DNA sequence: TGTGCCAGTAGTATAGGGGCCAGCTCCTACGAGCAGTACGTC. This sequence encodes CASSIGASSYEQYV.

The V gene is TRBV24-1, the J gene TRBJ2-3; TRBD2 is a possible D gene (5 bases). The CDR3 is 15 residues long. CDR1 is KGHDR, CDR2 SFDVKD, per germline. V was clipped by 4 bases and J by 1 base, with 11 bases between them. In DNA, the CDR3 is TGTGCCACCAGTGACCGGACTCGCGGCACAGATACGCAGTATTTT. This codes for CATSDRTRGTDTQYF.